The 30 T cell receptor beta chains presented below share a single source sample, sequenced in a study of cytomegalovirus exposure and HLA in healthy donors. It was with 60 Vbeta and 13 Jbeta primers that the PCR ran. Profiled with immunoSEQ multiplex PCR; TCRdb holds only in-frame clones, not every one. The sample carries about 150,000 clones, roughly four fifths recorded once. The source material was PBMCs. The receptors shown here come from a man between 35 and 55 years old in good health and CMV-seronegative.

The chain is built from TRBV29-1 and TRBJ2-3; TRBD1 aligns across 8 bases. The CDR3 loop spans 15 amino acids. The germline V gene has CDR1 SQVTM and CDR2 ANQGSEA. The V and J ends lost 6 bases and 5 bases, in that order; junction bases with no gene match: 13. CDR3 protein: CSVSPAGGAGDTQYF. As DNA, the CDR3 is TGCAGCGTCTCCCCCGCAGGGGGCGCAGGAGATACGCAGTATTTT.

The rearrangement joins TRBV6-4 to TRBJ2-2, with 11 bases fitting TRBD2. There are 16 residues in the CDR3. The trim removed 6 bases at V and 0 bases at J, leaving 3 bases unmatched. Germline loops: CDR1 MRHNA, CDR2 SNTAGT. Written as DNA, the CDR3 is TGTGCCAGCAGAATAGCGGGAGGGACGAACACCGGGGAGCTGTTTTTT. It translates to CASRIAGGTNTGELFF.

The rearrangement joins TRBV15 to TRBJ2-1, with D maybe TRBD1 (5 bases). From germline, CDR1 is LNHNV and CDR2 YYDKDF (reference sequence). The V gene lost 4 bases and the J gene lost 8 bases, with 15 bases spanning the gap. This CDR3 is 14 amino acids long. The CDR3 DNA reads TGTGCCACCAGCAAAGCGATCCAGGGATATGAGCAGTTCTTC. Its protein product is CATSKAIQGYEQFF.

The rearrangement uses TRBV23-1 and TRBJ1-1; possible D gene TRBD1, 6 bases. TRBV23-1 is flagged as an ORF with uncertain function. The CDR3 loop spans 15 amino acids. V lost 0 bases, J lost 3 bases, and 11 bases lay in between. The CDR3 coding sequence is TGCGCCAGCAGTCAATCTGGGTACAGGGACACTGAAGCTTTCTTT. It encodes CASSQSGYRDTEAFF.

This clone was counted only a few times. The chain has TRBV6-6 and TRBJ1-5, with a tentative D call TRBD1 (5 bases). Germline assignment: CDR1 MNHNY and CDR2 SVGAGI (reference sequence). The ends were cut back, 5 bases at V and 7 bases at J, with 15 bases in the middle. The length of the CDR3 is 14 residues. The CDR3 DNA reads as TGTGCCAGCAGTCCGAGTATAACAGGACAGCCCCAGCATTTT. Protein sequence: CASSPSITGQPQHF.

The V call is TRBV11-1, the J call TRBJ2-5; 12 nucleotides line up with TRBD2. The CDR3 has 16 amino acids. Germline V gene lookup returns CDR1 SGHAT and CDR2 FQDESV (reference sequence). V lost 5 bases, J lost 1 base, and 5 bases stayed unmatched. The CDR3 loop is CASSPTSGRFQETQYF. The DNA for the CDR3 is TGTGCCAGCAGCCCGACTAGCGGGAGATTCCAAGAGACCCAGTACTTC.

V usage is TRBV11-2 and J usage is TRBJ2-5; D perhaps matches TRBD1 (5 bases). This CDR3 spans 13 amino acids. Germline V gene sequence: CDR1 SGHAT, CDR2 FQNNGV. With 5 bases removed from V and 5 bases from J, the gap between germline ends came to 12 bases. CDR3 amino acids: CASSPDRLETQYF. The CDR3 nucleotides are TGTGCCAGCAGCCCCGACAGACTGGAGACCCAGTACTTC.

This chain links TRBV11-2 with TRBJ2-1; D might be TRBD2 (6 bases). This CDR3 region has 12 residues. The V gene's germline CDR1 is SGHAT and CDR2 FQNNGV. Trimming stripped 6 bases from V and 6 bases from J, with 9 bases between. CDR3 DNA: TGTGCCAGCAGGAATAGCGGCAATGAGCAGTTCTTC. Translated: CASRNSGNEQFF.

The CDR3 bases are TGTGCCAGCAGCGTAGTAAGGGCACGGGGTCCCTACGAGCAGTACGTC. As protein: CASSVVRARGPYEQYV. This sequence joins TRBV9 and TRBJ2-7; TRBD2 is a possible D gene (5 bases). The CDR3 runs 16 residues. Germline CDR1 and CDR2: SGDLS and YYNGEE. The V end was cut by 0 bases, the J end by 2 bases, with 15 bases between.

The chain employs TRBV7-8 and TRBJ1-1, with D hard to call. Germline CDR1 and CDR2: SGHVS and FQNEAQ. The V and J ends lost 2 bases and 0 bases respectively, with 4 bases between them. The CDR3 runs 13 residues. CDR3 sequence: CASSLSVNTEAFF. The CDR3 DNA sequence: TGTGCCAGCAGCTTATCAGTGAACACTGAAGCTTTCTTT.

CDR3 sequence reads: CATSRGQISGANVLTF. The DNA for the CDR3 is TGTGCCACCAGCAGAGGCCAGATCTCTGGGGCCAACGTCCTGACTTTC. This chain joins TRBV15 and TRBJ2-6, with D hard to call. The CDR3 covers 16 residues. With 1 base removed from V and 0 bases from J, the gap between germline ends came to 7 bases. CDR1 LNHNV and CDR2 YYDKDF come from the germline V gene (reference sequence).

The J gene is TRBJ1-5, the V gene TRBV5-1; TRBD1 matches 7 bases. The CDR3 loop spans 14 amino acids. Germline V gene lookup returns CDR1 SGHRS and CDR2 YFSETQ. The junction had 5 bases not matched to a gene; V was cut back by 4 bases and J by 4 bases. Here the CDR3 DNA reads TGCGCCAGCAGCCCAGGGACAGTGAATCAGCCCCAGCATTTT. Translating it yields CASSPGTVNQPQHF.

This chain uses TRBV5-6 with TRBJ1-4; possible D gene TRBD1, 5 bases. This CDR3 comprises 13 residues. Germline V gives CDR1 SGHDT, CDR2 YYEEEE. V was cut by 0 bases and J by 8 bases, with 8 bases left in between. The DNA of the CDR3 is TGTGCCAGCAGCTTGGGACAGCGAGAAAAACTGTTTTTT. Amino acid sequence: CASSLGQREKLFF.

CDR3: CATKAGGSDTQYF. The CDR3, as DNA: TGTGCCACTAAGGCGGGAGGGTCAGATACGCAGTATTTT. The chain carries TRBV5-6 and TRBJ2-3; 9 nucleotides agree with TRBD2. The germline V gene has CDR1 SGHDT and CDR2 YYEEEE. CDR3 size: 13 residues. V lost 9 bases and J lost 4; bases outside the gene matches: 6.

The chain combines TRBV28 with TRBJ2-6; no clear D. Per the germline V gene, CDR1 is MDHEN and CDR2 is SYDVKM. V lost 8 bases, J lost 3 bases, and 8 bases lay in between. The CDR3 consists of 13 residues. The CDR3 here is CASGGNGANVLTF. The CDR3 bases are TGTGCCAGCGGCGGAAATGGGGCCAACGTCCTGACTTTC.

V is TRBV18 and J is TRBJ1-2; D might be TRBD1 (6 bases). Germline CDR1 reads KGHSH; CDR2 reads LQKENI. The CDR3 loop spans 13 amino acids. V lost 4 bases and J 3 bases, leaving 9 bases between the germline ends. CDR3 nucleotides: TGTGCCAGCTCACTACAGGGAGACTATGGCTACACCTTC. This codes for CASSLQGDYGYTF. The variable domain in full, completed from reference TRBV18 and TRBJ1-2, reads NAGVMQNPRHLVRRRGQEARLRCSPMKGHSHVYWYRQLPEEGLKFMVYLQKENIIDESGMPKERFSAEFPKEGPSILRIQQVVRGDSAAYFCASSLQGDYGYTFGSGTRLTVV.

The CDR3 here is CASTSDSSHEQYF. The CDR3 nucleotides read TGCGCCAGTACTTCAGACAGCAGCCACGAGCAGTACTTC. The J gene is TRBJ2-7, the V gene TRBV5-1, with TRBD1 as a possible D gene (5 bases). CDR1 is SGHRS, CDR2 YFSETQ, per germline. The CDR3 totals 13 residues. The germline V and J ends were trimmed by 8 bases and 5 bases, with 17 bases remaining between them.

The chain carries TRBV4-1 and TRBJ2-7; 8 positions match TRBD1. Per the germline V gene, CDR1 is MGHRA and CDR2 is YSYEKL. The CDR3 runs to 15 residues. V shed 5 bases and J 3 bases; nucleotides not matched to a gene: 9. CDR3 nucleotide sequence: TGCGCCAGCAGCGCGTCCGGGACAGGCCTCTACGAGCAGTACTTC. It specifies CASSASGTGLYEQYF.

The chain recombines TRBV7-6 with TRBJ2-5; D perhaps matches TRBD2 (5 bases). The germline CDR1 and CDR2 sequences are SGHVS and FNYEAQ. CDR3 length equals 14 residues. Deletions cut 11 bases from V and 1 base from J, with 17 bases between. CDR3 sequence: CAYRAENLQETQYF. CDR3 DNA sequence: TGTGCCTATCGAGCGGAAAATCTCCAAGAGACCCAGTACTTC.

In the case of this clone: An end of the junction differs from the germline gene, which may be a read error. This sequence joins TRBV20-1 and TRBJ1-1, with D possibly being TRBD1 (5 bases). CDR3 size: 10 residues. Germline loops: CDR1 DFQATT, CDR2 SNEGSKA (reference sequence). In DNA form, the CDR3 reads TGCAGTGCTAGAGCCGTTACGGGGGGCTTT. This encodes CSARAVTGGF.

This chain uses TRBV5-4 with TRBJ2-1; TRBD2 matches 7 bases. The germline gives CDR1 SGHNT, CDR2 YYREEE (reference sequence). The CDR3 is 15 residues long. V was clipped by 4 bases and J by 3 bases; unmatched bases: 7. The CDR3 DNA reads as TGTGCCAGCAGCCTCTTAGCGGGTCTCTACAATGAGCAGTTCTTC. Translation: CASSLLAGLYNEQFF.

The chain couples TRBV5-1 to TRBJ2-1; 13 bases fit TRBD2. V was pared by 1 base and J by 9 bases, with 10 bases of the junction left unmatched. CDR1 is SGHRS and CDR2 is YFSETQ in the germline V gene. This CDR3 region has 17 residues. The CDR3 loop is CASSLNLTSGRRGEQFF. CDR3 sequence (DNA): TGCGCCAGCAGCTTGAACCTGACTAGCGGGAGGCGTGGTGAGCAGTTCTTC.

This clone showed up just once. The CDR3 loop is CAWSRDRGRSYNSPLHF. In nucleotides, the CDR3 is TGTGCCTGGAGTCGGGACAGGGGGCGCTCCTATAATTCACCCCTCCACTTT. The chain uses TRBV30 and TRBJ1-6, with 12 nucleotides matching TRBD1. Germline CDR1 is GTSNPN and CDR2 is SVGIG (reference sequence). Losses at the gene ends were 2 bases for V and 0 bases for J; bases not matched to a gene: 2. The CDR3 has 17 residues.

The chain has TRBV6-4 and TRBJ2-7; possibly TRBD2 for D (6 bases). The CDR3 consists of 15 residues. The V gene lost 5 bases and the J gene lost 1 base, with 15 bases spanning the gap. Germline lookup yields CDR1 MRHNA and CDR2 SNTAGT. CDR3 DNA sequence: TGTGCCAGCAGTTTGCTAGCGACCGAATCCTACGAGCAGTACGTC. The encoded protein is CASSLLATESYEQYV.

This clone was observed a handful of times. The chain recombines TRBV28 with TRBJ1-2, with a weak D call TRBD1 (5 bases). Trimming cost V 5 bases and J 6 bases, with 10 bases left between them. Germline V lookup: CDR1 MDHEN, CDR2 SYDVKM. CDR3 length: 12 amino acids. CDR3 protein: CASSPRQHGYTF. For the CDR3, the DNA is TGTGCCAGCAGTCCGAGACAGCATGGCTACACCTTC.

The gene calls are TRBV10-3 and TRBJ2-1; 8 bases line up with TRBD2. Trimming removed 8 bases from V and 7 bases from J; junction bases left unmatched: 1. The CDR3 is 11 residues long. Germline V gene lookup returns CDR1 ENHRY and CDR2 SYGVKD. The CDR3 coding sequence is TGTGCCATCGGCGGGGGGAATGAGCAGTTCTTC. Amino acids: CAIGGGNEQFF.

The chain uses TRBV4-2 and TRBJ1-2; TRBD1 matches 7 bases. The CDR3 consists of 15 residues. The trim removed 4 bases at V and 5 bases at J, leaving 10 bases unmatched. CDR1 is LGHNA, CDR2 YNFKEQ, per germline. CDR3 sequence (DNA): TGTGCCAGCAGCCCTTACAGGGGCCCTTCTTATGGCTACACCTTC. Translated: CASSPYRGPSYGYTF.

The chain is built from TRBV5-1 and TRBJ1-1, with 7 bases aligning to TRBD1. Germline lookup yields CDR1 SGHRS and CDR2 YFSETQ. This CDR3 region has 15 residues. V dropped 4 bases and J dropped 2; count of bases not matched to a gene: 8. CDR3 in amino acids: CASSPVTGINTEAFF. CDR3 in DNA: TGCGCCAGCAGCCCGGTGACAGGGATTAACACTGAAGCTTTCTTT.

V gene TRBV7-3 combines with J gene TRBJ2-1, with 7 bases matching TRBD2. This CDR3 is built from 13 residues. Per the germline V gene, CDR1 is SGHTA and CDR2 is FQGTGA. The junction had 2 bases not matched to a gene; V was cut back by 4 bases and J by 5 bases. The CDR3 spells CASSYREDNEQFF. The DNA for the CDR3 is TGTGCCAGCAGCTACCGGGAGGACAATGAGCAGTTCTTC.

The CDR3: CASSLSGTGMSRPQHF. The CDR3 DNA sequence: TGTGCCAGCAGCTTATCCGGGACAGGGATGAGTCGGCCCCAGCATTTT. This chain uses TRBV7-9 with TRBJ1-5; the match to TRBD1 covers 9 bases. The CDR3 spans 16 residues. From germline, CDR1 is SEHNR and CDR2 FQNEAQ (reference sequence). V lost 2 bases to trimming and J lost 9 bases; unmatched junction nucleotides: 11.